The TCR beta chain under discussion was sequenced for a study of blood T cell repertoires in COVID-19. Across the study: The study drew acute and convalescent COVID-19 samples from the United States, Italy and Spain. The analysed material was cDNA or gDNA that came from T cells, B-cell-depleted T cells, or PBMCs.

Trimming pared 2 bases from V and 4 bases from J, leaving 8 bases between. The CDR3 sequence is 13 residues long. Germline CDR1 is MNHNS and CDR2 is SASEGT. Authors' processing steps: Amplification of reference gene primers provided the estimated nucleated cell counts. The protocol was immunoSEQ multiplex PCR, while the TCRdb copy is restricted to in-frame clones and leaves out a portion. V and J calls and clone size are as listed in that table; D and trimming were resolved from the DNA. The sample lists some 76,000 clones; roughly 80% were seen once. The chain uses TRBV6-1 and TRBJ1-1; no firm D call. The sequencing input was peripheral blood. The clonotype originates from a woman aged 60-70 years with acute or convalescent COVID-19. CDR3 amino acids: CASSEWGGTEAFF. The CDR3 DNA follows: TGTGCCAGCAGTGAATGGGGAGGCACTGAAGCTTTCTTT.